This paragraph reports one TCR delta chain. This clone has only a few counts. The antigen this receptor binds is unknown. No base qualities exist here, and no much larger clone lies one base off it. RNA extraction was carried out with the RNeasy mini kit, and reverse transcription was then done using Superscript III. CDR3 amplicons were generated by multiplex PCR with pooled V-gene forward primers and a constant-region reverse primer carrying Illumina adaptor overhangs. After gel purification, amplicons were indexed with Nextera index primers over roughly 8 extra PCR cycles and were then purified with AMPure XP beads. Sequencing of the libraries was done on an Illumina MiSeq using paired-end 250 bp reads, dual indexing and a 20% PhiX spike-in. The study's own analysis went as follows. Read quality was checked with FastQC, and TRG read pairs were merged using ea-utils fastq-join. Annotation of sequences was performed with IMGT/HighV-QUEST, only productive sequences with unambiguous V-gene assignment were retained, and clonotypes were defined by identical CDR3 sequence. VDJtools 1.1.1, tcR 2.2.3, Treemap and vegan Shannon diversity in R 3.4.4 were used for downstream analysis. Public reads were reanalyzed in TCRdb with CATT, and rows carrying the same DNA were merged afterwards. TCRdb's processing, not the authors' own work, is the source of the V and J calls. Here the sample has some 19,000 delta-chain clones; over 7% occur a single time. The top ten clonotypes cover approximately 1% of the sample.

Here V drops 3 bases and J drops 0 bases, and the junction holds 28 bases not matched to any gene. Measured from the cysteine to the phenylalanine, the CDR3 is 23 residues long. The DNA shown is the 69-base CDR3, in frame from base 1. According to the germline V gene, CDR1 reads NSMFDY and CDR2 reads ISSIKDK. These data come from a study of Vδ1+ human thymocytes (dated by TCRdb to the late 2010s). Regarding the complete study: As a data resource, the study described the mRNA-level TRG and TRD CDR3 repertoires found in highly purified Vdelta1+ thymocytes taken from young children. The multiplex-based CDR3 amplicon strategy had previously been validated against 5'RACE-based CDR3 amplicon generation methods. Study-wide findings and limitations: Because no clustering by age or sex was seen, donors were not stratified by age or sex in the analyses. Numerous TRG clonotypes were shared among donors (up to roughly 6.9x10^3), while TRD repertoires were essentially private (a maximum of about 120 shared). The authors advised highly purified populations and single-cell validation, since unexpected Vdelta2 sequences could cause misinterpretation of bulk repertoire data. Despite high sort purity, 15% to 20% of thymic TRD sequences were Vdelta2 (and few Vdelta3), unlike peripheral blood Vdelta1+ controls. The thymic TRG and TRD repertoires appeared highly polyclonal, with Gaussian CDR3 length distributions, in contrast to the oligoclonal repertoires of peripheral blood.

Thymic samples were depleted of alphabeta T cells, then CD3+ TCRVdelta1+ TCRVdelta2- thymocytes were FACS-sorted. Sorted Vdelta1+ thymocyte purity ranged from about 98% to 99.6%. The thymic specimens were obtained from 7 or 8 paediatric patients who were undergoing corrective cardiac surgery and ranged in age from roughly 5 days to 17 months. Thymic tissue was dispersed, and mononuclear cells were isolated on a Histopaque-1077 density gradient. The staining antibodies were anti-TCRVdelta1 clone TS8.2, anti-TCRVdelta2 clone B6, anti-CD3 clone HIT3a and anti-TCRalphabeta clone IP26. The sequence was collected from a child in the first two years of life who had congenital heart surgery. Material: Vdelta1+ gamma-delta thymocytes from the thymus. Explained via the paper, the cell subset or site label denotes: FACS-sorted CD3+ TCRalphabeta- TCRVdelta1+ TCRVdelta2- thymocytes. Here the chain combines TRAV29/DV5 and TRDJ1; TRDD3 matches 11 bases in the middle. The base sequence is TGTGCAGCAACCCGACCTCTACTTCCTACGGGCTGGGGGATACCTGGTTACACCGATAAACTCATCTTT. Translated, this is CAATRPLLPTGWGIPGYTDKLIF.